The 7 T cell receptor delta chains below come from one sample, sequenced in a study of gamma-delta T cells after stem cell transplantation. TCRdb re-analyzed the RT-PCR reads via CATT. This sample has 15,000 to 19,000 delta-chain clones, with less than 10% found just once. The sequencing input was gamma-delta T cells. The receptors derive from a human donor. It is not recorded whose cells these are; they may come from a transplant donor.

This clone was observed a few times. This DNA translates differently at residue 8 from the TCRdb protein, which is that of a much larger clone; a read error is likely, and the protein shown is the DNA's own translation. This chain links TRDV2 with TRDJ1, with a possible D match to TRDD3 (5 bases). V shed 0 bases and J shed 0 bases, with 25 bases lying between them. The CDR3 length is 20 residues. The germline gives CDR1 GEAIGNYY, CDR2 EKD. CDR3 in amino acids: CACDTVGMGTQTVNTDKLIF. The CDR3 nucleotides are TGTGCCTGTGACACCGTTGGAATGGGGACACAAACAGTTAACACCGATAAACTCATCTTT.

In its sample, this clone was seen a few times. TCRdb pairs this DNA with a much larger clone's protein that differs at residue 4, likely a read error; the protein shown was translated from the DNA. This rearrangement joins TRDV2 to TRDJ1; D unclear. This CDR3 spans 19 amino acids. Germline CDR1 and CDR2: GEAIGNYY and EKD. Trimming left V 4 bases short and J 2 bases short, with 28 bases between. CDR3: CACETVPTGPVVGTDKLIF. Here the CDR3 DNA reads TGTGCCTGTGAGACCGTCCCCACAGGGCCAGTGGTGGGTACCGATAAACTCATCTTT.

This clone was seen more than once but under ten times. This DNA translates differently at residue 8 from the TCRdb protein, which is that of a much larger clone; a read error is likely, and the protein shown is the DNA's own translation. The CDR3 DNA is TGTGCCTGTGACACGGCTGAAATGGGGGCCACAGCACAACTCTTCTTT. Protein product: CACDTAEMGATAQLFF. The gene calls are TRDV2 and TRDJ2; D may be TRDD3 (6 bases). V lost 1 base, J lost 5 bases, and 16 bases lay in between. The CDR3 sequence is 16 residues long. The V gene's germline CDR1 is GEAIGNYY and CDR2 EKD.

On this clone itself: Since a far larger clone is one base different, this is likely a read error. The identical CDR3 is also encoded by other nucleotide sequences in the sample. This rearrangement joins TRDV2 to TRDJ1; 11 nucleotides line up with TRDD3. The CDR3 spans 15 residues. Germline V CDR1 and CDR2: GEAIGNYY, EKD. V shed 2 bases, J shed 5 bases, and the junction held 6 bases outside the gene matches. CDR3 bases: TGTGCCTGTGACAATCTGGGGGATACTGGTGATAAACTCATCTTT. Its protein is CACDNLGDTGDKLIF.

Only a few counts were recorded for this clone. For this DNA, TCRdb reports the protein of a much larger clone, which diverges at residue 13, most likely from a read error; the protein presented here is translated directly from the DNA. The chain is built from TRDV2 and TRDJ1, with unresolved D. This CDR3 is built from 16 residues. Germline V gene data show CDR1 as GEAIGNYY and CDR2 as EKD. CDR3 loop: CACDTMGLRYTDRLIF. CDR3 coding DNA: TGTGCCTGTGACACCATGGGCCTTAGGTACACCGATAGACTCATCTTT.

In the case of this clone: This likely traces to a read error, being one base from a far larger clone. This same CDR3 is encoded by further DNA sequences in the sample. The CDR3 bases are TGTGCCTGCGACGGCCTGGGGGATACTAGGGACACCGATAAACTCATCTTT. Translation gives CACDGLGDTRDTDKLIF. This sequence joins TRDV2 and TRDJ1, with 11 bases matching TRDD3. The CDR3 contains 17 residues. In germline, CDR1 is GEAIGNYY, CDR2 EKD. Unmatched junction bases numbered 12, after V lost 7 bases and J lost 0 bases.

This clone was observed a few times. This sequence is one base from a far larger clone and is likely a read error. This same CDR3 is encoded by further DNA sequences in the sample. V usage is TRDV2 and J usage is TRDJ1; 13 bases match TRDD3. Germline CDR1 reads GEAIGNYY; CDR2 reads EKD. The CDR3 totals 17 residues. J lost 5 bases, V lost 0 bases, and 8 bases had no gene match. The CDR3 coding sequence is TGTGCCTGTGACACCTTACTGGGGGATACGCAAACTGATAAACTCATCTTT. This codes for CACDTLLGDTQTDKLIF.